These 28 T cell receptor beta chains originate from one sample sequenced in a study of cytomegalovirus exposure and HLA in healthy donors. PCR primers comprised 60 Vbeta and 13 Jbeta primers. Data came from immunoSEQ multiplex PCR; TCRdb stores just in-frame clones and leaves some out. The data hold fewer than 140,000 clones, with just over 70% observed a single time. The specimen was PBMCs. The receptors stem from a boy between 10 and 17 years old in good health and CMV-seronegative.

The V and J genes are TRBV5-1 and TRBJ2-5, with 7 bases that match TRBD2. The CDR3 has 14 amino acids. V dropped 2 bases and J dropped 5; count of bases not matched to a gene: 6. In germline, CDR1 is SGHRS, CDR2 YFSETQ. The CDR3 DNA reads TGCGCCAGCAGCTTTAGCGGGCCTGGTGAGACCCAGTACTTC. It codes for CASSFSGPGETQYF.

To note about this clone: One junction end disagrees with the germline gene, perhaps due to a read error. The chain links TRBV13 to TRBJ2-7; a possible D gene is TRBD2 (6 bases). CDR1 and CDR2 from the germline V gene are PRHDT and FYEKMQ (reference sequence). The CDR3 sequence is 14 residues long. The CDR3, as DNA: TGTGCCAGCAGCTTAGGCGGGAGCTCCTGCGAGCAGTACTTC. Its protein is CASSLGGSSCEQYF.

The gene calls are TRBV6-5 and TRBJ2-7; 7 nucleotides line up with TRBD2. The CDR3 has 12 residues. The ends lost 6 bases at V and 4 bases at J; junction bases unmatched: 3. Germline lookup yields CDR1 MNHEY and CDR2 SVGAGI. The CDR3 region has the DNA TGTGCCAGCAGCCGGGGGGATTACGAGCAGTACTTC. Translated, it gives CASSRGDYEQYF.

The chain is built from TRBV7-3 and TRBJ2-7; 7 positions match TRBD2. There are 15 residues in the CDR3. Germline V gene sequence: CDR1 SGHTA, CDR2 FQGTGA. With 1 base clipped from V and 3 bases from J, the junction kept 6 bases outside the gene matches. The CDR3 bases are TGTGCCAGCAGCTTAATTGGCGGGAGTAACTACGAGCAGTACTTC. Amino acid sequence: CASSLIGGSNYEQYF.

The chain joins TRBV30 to TRBJ2-7; 7 bases fit TRBD2. This CDR3 is built from 13 residues. With 4 bases clipped from V and 1 base from J, the junction kept 4 bases outside the gene matches. The V gene's germline CDR1 is GTSNPN and CDR2 SVGIG (reference sequence). CDR3 sequence: CAWKLAHSYEQYF. The CDR3 nucleotides are TGTGCCTGGAAACTAGCGCATTCCTACGAGCAGTACTTC.

This chain joins TRBV28 and TRBJ2-7; D gene ambiguous. The CDR3 covers 13 residues. Trimming removed 5 bases at V and 3 bases at J, with 11 bases between. Germline V lookup: CDR1 MDHEN, CDR2 SYDVKM. The CDR3 region is CASSRTPHYEQYF. CDR3 coding DNA: TGTGCCAGCAGTCGAACACCACACTACGAGCAGTACTTC.

This chain connects TRBV28 to TRBJ2-3, with a possible D match to TRBD2 (5 bases). Germline CDR1 is MDHEN and CDR2 is SYDVKM. The CDR3 extends over 15 amino acids. Trimming took 2 bases from V and 3 from J, leaving 12 bases between them. The CDR3 reads CASSLRDFRTDTQYF. The CDR3, as DNA: TGTGCCAGCAGTTTACGGGATTTTCGGACAGATACGCAGTATTTT.

This chain links TRBV7-8 with TRBJ1-1, with no clear D. The CDR3 is 14 amino acids. Trimming stripped 3 bases from V and 1 base from J, with 9 bases between. Germline CDR1 is SGHVS and CDR2 is FQNEAQ. CDR3 amino acids: CASSLRAKNTEAFF. The CDR3 nucleotides are TGTGCCAGCAGCTTGAGGGCCAAGAACACTGAAGCTTTCTTT. The entire variable domain, with the rest obtained from reference TRBV7-8 and TRBJ1-1, is as follows: GAGVSQSPRYKVAKRGQDVALRCDPISGHVSLFWYQQALGQGPEFLTYFQNEAQLDKSGLPSDRFFAERPEGSVSTLKIQRTQQEDSAVYLCASSLRAKNTEAFFGQGTRLTVV.

This rearrangement joins TRBV5-4 to TRBJ1-2; D unclear. V lost 0 bases, J lost 4 bases, and 10 bases lay in between. The CDR3 sequence is 14 residues long. Germline V gives CDR1 SGHNT, CDR2 YYREEE (reference sequence). CDR3 amino acids: CASSLGVGGYGYTF. The CDR3 nucleotides are TGTGCCAGCAGCTTGGGGGTGGGAGGCTATGGCTACACCTTC. Supplemented by reference TRBV5-4 and TRBJ1-2, the full variable domain reads ETGVTQSPTHLIKTRGQQVTLRCSSQSGHNTVSWYQQALGQGPQFIFQYYREEENGRGNFPPRFSGLQFPNYSSELNVNALELDDSALYLCASSLGVGGYGYTFGSGTRLTVV.

For this clone: It is likely a read error, because the conserved phenylalanine at the end of the CDR3 is missing. The genes are TRBV30 and TRBJ1-6, with TRBD1 matching over 10 bases. CDR1 is GTSNPN, CDR2 SVGIG, per germline (reference sequence). There are 14 residues in the CDR3. V lost 5 bases, J lost 8 bases, and 6 bases stayed unmatched. The CDR3 nucleotides read TGTGCCTGGGAGCTGGGACAGGGGTATTCACCCCTCCACGTT. Its translation is CAWELGQGYSPLHV.

Only one count was recorded for this clone. The chain is built from TRBV7-9 and TRBJ1-4; weak D call: TRBD1 (5 bases). Per the germline V gene, CDR1 is SEHNR and CDR2 is FQNEAQ (reference sequence). The length of the CDR3 is 12 residues. Trimming took 1 base from V and 14 from J, leaving 11 bases between them. The CDR3 region is CASSLEGKRLFF. The CDR3 DNA is TGTGCCAGCAGCTTAGAGGGGAAGAGGCTGTTTTTT.

This clone was seen a handful of times. The chain uses TRBV5-4 and TRBJ2-7; 7 bases agree with TRBD2. Germline lookup yields CDR1 SGHNT and CDR2 YYREEE (reference sequence). Trimming cost V 5 bases and J 0 bases; bases outside gene matches: 8. CDR3 length: 15 amino acids. The CDR3 spells CASSYGGVSSYEQYF. The CDR3 DNA reads as TGTGCCAGCAGTTATGGGGGGGTTAGCTCCTACGAGCAGTACTTC.

This chain joins TRBV4-3 and TRBJ1-6; D is perhaps TRBD1 (6 bases). The germline CDR1 and CDR2 sequences are LGHNA and YSLEER. This CDR3 spans 17 amino acids. V lost 0 bases and J 0 bases, leaving 9 bases between the germline ends. CDR3 sequence (DNA): TGCGCCAGCAGCCAAGAGCAGGGGAGCTCCTATAATTCACCCCTCCACTTT. It yields the protein CASSQEQGSSYNSPLHF.

This clone was counted once. Mismatch with germline at one junction end may stem from a read error. The chain joins TRBV30 to TRBJ1-4; tentative D call: TRBD1 (5 bases). CDR3 size: 15 residues. Germline-derived CDR1 and CDR2 are GTSNPN and SVGIG (reference sequence). The CDR3 sequence: CAWSVRGTTNEKLFF. CDR3 DNA sequence: TGTGCTTGGAGTGTTAGGGGAACAACTAATGAAAAACTGTTTTTT.

This clone was seen at least ten times. The rearrangement links TRBV6-4 to TRBJ2-3; 8 bases align to TRBD2. Germline CDR1 is MRHNA and CDR2 is SNTAGT. V dropped 3 bases and J dropped 1; count of bases not matched to a gene: 0. This CDR3 spans 14 amino acids. The CDR3, as DNA: TGTGCCAGCAGTGAAGCGGGGGGCACAGATACGCAGTATTTT. It specifies CASSEAGGTDTQYF.

The rearrangement joins TRBV5-1 to TRBJ1-6; the match to TRBD1 covers 11 bases. Germline V gives CDR1 SGHRS, CDR2 YFSETQ. J lost 9 bases, V lost 4 bases, and 3 bases had no gene match. The CDR3 has 14 residues. CDR3 loop: CASSPGTGGSPLHF. Here the CDR3 DNA reads TGCGCCAGCAGCCCCGGGACAGGGGGTTCACCCCTCCACTTT.

V usage is TRBV7-9 and J usage is TRBJ2-7, with 7 positions matching TRBD2. Germline loops: CDR1 SEHNR, CDR2 FQNEAQ (reference sequence). With V trimmed by 7 bases and J by 0 bases, 3 bases remained unmatched. The CDR3 has 13 amino acids. The CDR3 region has the DNA TGTGCCAGCACCGGGGGGACCTCCTACGAGCAGTACTTC. Protein product: CASTGGTSYEQYF.

This chain connects TRBV7-9 to TRBJ2-1, with TRBD1 identical over 10 bases. CDR3 length: 15 amino acids. From germline, CDR1 is SEHNR and CDR2 FQNEAQ (reference sequence). The ends lost 3 bases at V and 8 bases at J; junction bases unmatched: 7. The CDR3 bases are TGTGCCAGCAGCTTCCGGGACAGGGGTCATTATGAGCAGTTCTTC. Translating it yields CASSFRDRGHYEQFF.

The chain employs TRBV29-1 and TRBJ2-3; possibly TRBD2 for D (7 bases). V shed 6 bases and J shed 3 bases, with 13 bases lying between them. The CDR3 loop spans 13 amino acids. The germline V gene has CDR1 SQVTM and CDR2 ANQGSEA. The CDR3 region has the DNA TGCAGCGTCCGGGGGGCCACAACAGATACGCAGTATTTT. Its translation: CSVRGATTDTQYF.

This clone has just a few counts. This sequence joins TRBV11-2 and TRBJ1-1; D is unclear. CDR3 length: 12 amino acids. The V and J ends lost 4 bases and 7 bases respectively, with 10 bases between them. The germline CDR1 and CDR2 sequences are SGHAT and FQNNGV. The CDR3 here is CASSSYLNEAFF. In DNA, the CDR3 is TGTGCCAGCAGCTCCTATCTGAATGAAGCTTTCTTT.

The chain recombines TRBV4-1 with TRBJ1-1; TRBD1 aligns across 8 bases. Germline V gene data show CDR1 as MGHRA and CDR2 as YSYEKL. The V and J ends lost 0 bases and 11 bases, in that order; junction bases with no gene match: 11. The CDR3 is 15 amino acids. CDR3 nucleotide sequence: TGCGCCAGCAGCCAAGACGGACAGGGCATGCGGAAGGCTTTCTTT. This sequence encodes CASSQDGQGMRKAFF.

The genes are TRBV7-9 and TRBJ1-1; maybe TRBD1 (6 bases). This CDR3 region has 14 residues. CDR1 is SEHNR and CDR2 is FQNEAQ in the germline V gene (reference sequence). V lost 0 bases and J 8 bases, leaving 13 bases between the germline ends. CDR3 in amino acids: CASSLAGTPVEAFF. In nucleotides, the CDR3 is TGTGCCAGCAGCTTAGCGGGGACACCGGTAGAAGCTTTCTTT.

The J gene is TRBJ1-5, the V gene TRBV4-1, with D possibly matching TRBD1 (6 bases). The CDR3 covers 17 residues. Per the germline V gene, CDR1 is MGHRA and CDR2 is YSYEKL. The V end lost 4 bases, the J end lost 1 base, and 17 bases lay between the germline ends. CDR3: CASSLLGPGVSNQPQHF. CDR3 nucleotide sequence: TGCGCCAGCAGCCTTCTCGGGCCAGGGGTGAGCAATCAGCCCCAGCATTTT.

The V gene is TRBV28, the J gene TRBJ1-5; no definite D call. From germline, CDR1 is MDHEN and CDR2 SYDVKM. There are 11 residues in the CDR3. The V end lost 5 bases, the J end lost 10 bases, and 9 bases lay between the germline ends. For the CDR3, the DNA is TGTGCCAGCAGTCATCAGGTCCCCCAGCATTTT. It translates to CASSHQVPQHF.

This clone was picked up a small number of times. The rearrangement joins TRBV28 to TRBJ1-3; maybe TRBD1 (6 bases). Between the trimmed V and J ends, which lost 4 bases and 0 bases, there was a span of 7 bases. Per germline, CDR1 MDHEN and CDR2 SYDVKM. There are 14 residues in the CDR3. The CDR3 protein is CASSWTDSGNTIYF. The DNA of the CDR3 is TGTGCCAGCAGTTGGACAGACTCTGGAAACACCATATATTTT.

The chain links TRBV4-1 to TRBJ2-2, with a weak D call TRBD2 (6 bases). Trimming cost V 3 bases and J 4 bases, with 18 bases left between them. This CDR3 comprises 17 residues. The germline gives CDR1 MGHRA, CDR2 YSYEKL. The CDR3: CASSQPTRGIGTGELFF. The CDR3 region has the DNA TGCGCCAGCAGCCAGCCCACTCGGGGGATCGGCACCGGGGAGCTGTTTTTT.

V and J are TRBV7-8 and TRBJ1-2, with unresolved D. With 10 bases removed from V and 5 bases from J, the gap between germline ends came to 14 bases. Looked up from germline, CDR1 is SGHVS and CDR2 is FQNEAQ. The CDR3 sequence is 12 residues long. The CDR3 loop is CATHGVAYGYTF. The CDR3 DNA reads as TGTGCCACCCACGGGGTTGCTTATGGCTACACCTTC.

The V gene is TRBV7-2, the J gene TRBJ2-1, with 11 bases aligning to TRBD2. This CDR3 region has 15 residues. Germline CDR1 is SGHTA and CDR2 is FQGNSA. V shed 5 bases and J 2 bases; nucleotides not matched to a gene: 2. The CDR3 region is CASSLSGRAYNEQFF. The CDR3 coding sequence is TGTGCCAGCAGCCTTAGCGGGAGGGCCTACAATGAGCAGTTCTTC.